These T cell receptor beta chains were read from a single sample in a study of blood T cell repertoires in COVID-19. Assay used: immunoSEQ multiplex PCR; TCRdb lists only in-frame clones, some missing. There are over 150,000 clones in the sample; approximately 91% occur only once, and roughly 4.5% lies in the top ten. The source material was peripheral blood. These receptors all come from a man aged 18 to 29 with COVID-19, enrolled during active disease. The CDR3 runs from the conserved cysteine through the conserved F or W. Each record gives: J gene, V gene, CDR3 protein.

J: TRBJ2-1
V: TRBV5-4
CDR3: CASRDKRQGRTYNEQFF

J: TRBJ2-2
V: TRBV27
CDR3: CASSLRQGAGELFF

J: TRBJ1-2
V: TRBV15
CDR3: CATSRGQYYGYTF

J: TRBJ2-1
V: TRBV19
CDR3: CASSIARAVGNEQFF

J: TRBJ1-3
V: TRBV3-1/TRBV3-2
CDR3: CASSLVGGGNTIYF

J: TRBJ2-1
V: TRBV11-1
CDR3: CASSPDRSNEQFF

J: TRBJ1-5
V: TRBV4-2
CDR3: CASSQGVHRNQPQHF

J: TRBJ2-7
V: TRBV28
CDR3: CASSFLGQGVYEQYF

J: TRBJ1-1
V: TRBV6-6
CDR3: CASSYIDSEAFF

J: TRBJ2-1
V: TRBV6-6
CDR3: CASSPLRTGGSYNEQFF

J: TRBJ1-3
V: TRBV15
CDR3: CATSRGTGGSGNTIYF

J: TRBJ2-7
V: TRBV4-2
CDR3: CASSQDWGGQGNYEQYF

J: TRBJ2-7
V: TRBV28
CDR3: CASSRDRWGGIQTHEQYF

J: TRBJ2-1
V: TRBV4-1
CDR3: CASSRLFRLAENEQFF

J: TRBJ1-5
V: TRBV27
CDR3: CASSFRGTQPQHF

J: TRBJ1-4
V: TRBV7-9
CDR3: CASSSGTDNEKLLF

J: TRBJ2-1
V: TRBV11-3
CDR3: CASSLRGRAFGEQFF

J: TRBJ2-5
V: TRBV7-7
CDR3: CASSLEVSGWETQYF

J: TRBJ2-2
V: TRBV5-6
CDR3: CASSPDTRNTGELFF

J: TRBJ2-7
V: TRBV6-5
CDR3: CASSYRSSGPHEQYF

J: TRBJ1-6
V: TRBV28
CDR3: CASSLRIPSSYNSPLHF

J: TRBJ2-7
V: TRBV19
CDR3: CASSISRSSSYEQYF

J: TRBJ1-3
V: TRBV9
CDR3: CASSVRGGSGNTIYF

J: TRBJ2-7
V: TRBV5-1
CDR3: CASSPGVGGYEQYF

J: TRBJ1-3
V: TRBV14
CDR3: CASSQSGGFGNTIYF

J: TRBJ2-3
V: TRBV7-9
CDR3: CASSLQETDTQYF

J: TRBJ2-1
V: TRBV18
CDR3: CASSPPGPLEQFF

J: TRBJ1-5
V: TRBV2
CDR3: CASKDRREPQHF

J: TRBJ2-3
V: TRBV24-1
CDR3: CATSVGLAETTDTQYF

J: TRBJ2-5
V: TRBV6-1
CDR3: CASSELGAQETQYF

J: TRBJ2-2
V: TRBV19
CDR3: CASKTSGSNGELFF

J: TRBJ2-5
V: TRBV6-5
CDR3: CASSRQGRETQYF

J: TRBJ2-5
V: TRBV7-2
CDR3: CASSPRTGRETQYF

J: TRBJ1-6
V: TRBV11-2
CDR3: CASSYRGGPLHF

J: TRBJ2-3
V: TRBV7-3
CDR3: CASSPGLAGEGDTQYF

J: TRBJ2-3
V: TRBV15
CDR3: CATSMGQVGTDTQYF

J: TRBJ2-1
V: TRBV7-9
CDR3: CASSKPGNNEQFF

J: TRBJ2-1
V: TRBV28
CDR3: CASSRTGLNNEQFF

J: TRBJ2-7
V: TRBV5-6
CDR3: CASSWTGLPYEQYF

J: TRBJ2-1
V: TRBV28
CDR3: CASSLGGRDYNEQFF

J: TRBJ1-5
V: TRBV24-1
CDR3: CATSDDDRLFSNQPQHF

J: TRBJ2-3
V: TRBV27
CDR3: CASSRIRMDRAPDTQYF

J: TRBJ1-5
V: TRBV28
CDR3: CASSFRGYQPQHF

J: TRBJ2-3
V: TRBV29-1
CDR3: CSVEDPATSGTTDTQYF

J: TRBJ1-1
V: TRBV6-5
CDR3: CASKPTGYEGTEAFF

J: TRBJ1-1
V: TRBV6-5
CDR3: CASSLDRGRGTEAFF

J: TRBJ2-3
V: TRBV5-4
CDR3: CASSLRVAGALTDTQYF

J: TRBJ2-7
V: TRBV24-1
CDR3: CATSDRSYEQYF